This TCR beta chain was recorded in a study of T cell responses to AZD1222 COVID-19 vaccine. The study, taken as a whole, reports: Every sample of the repertoires postdated the peak T cell response.

With regard to this clone: Its cognate antigen is unknown.

Repertoires were generated with immunoSEQ multiplex PCR, while TCRdb's copy carries only in-frame clones and drops some. The sample holds over 100,000 clones, 91% seen once. The CDR3 totals 16 residues. V shed 4 bases and J shed 0 bases, with 16 bases lying between them. CDR1 and CDR2 (germline): SGHRS, YFSETQ. This sequence originates from an adult in good health. The sequencing used peripheral blood, collected on day 0 of AZD1222 vaccination. The chain couples TRBV5-1 to TRBJ1-2; possibly TRBD1 for D (5 bases). CDR3 amino acids: CASSAVRAEANYGYTF. The CDR3 DNA reads TGCGCCAGCAGCGCCGTCAGGGCCGAAGCTAACTATGGCTACACCTTC.